The 11 T cell receptor beta chains listed next were all sequenced from one sample in a study of T cell clones after liver transplantation. Only in-frame clones appear in the TCRdb table, and some are missing; sequencing was by immunoSEQ multiplex PCR. This sample has around 78,000 clones, with over 80% found just once. The specimen was CD4+ T cells from blood, collected at the 22-month timepoint. These receptors were collected from a human patient who received a liver transplant. Some T cells may arise from the graft donor.

The V call is TRBV12-1, the J call TRBJ2-4; the table's D call, TRBD1, has no DNA check behind it. TRBV12-1 is assigned pseudogene status. There are 14 residues in the CDR3. The CDR3 region has the DNA TGTGCCAGCAGCTTTGCACAGGCCAAAAACATTCAGTACTTC. As protein: CASSFAQAKNIQYF.

The chain couples TRBV11-2 to TRBJ2-7; D possibly corresponds to TRBD2 (5 bases). The CDR3 sequence is 11 residues long. V was shortened by 2 bases and J by 6 bases, with 5 bases between the two germline ends. The germline CDR1 and CDR2 sequences are SGHAT and FQNNGV. CDR3 protein: CASSLSGEQYF. The CDR3 bases are TGTGCCAGCAGCTTAAGCGGCGAGCAGTACTTC.

This chain joins TRBV27 and TRBJ1-1; D not certain. The germline gives CDR1 MNHEY, CDR2 SMNVEV (reference sequence). This CDR3 comprises 13 residues. Trimming shortened V by 5 bases and J by 8 bases, and 15 bases separated the two germline ends. The CDR3 coding sequence is TGTGCCAGCAGTATACCCGGACGGACCGAAGCTTTCTTT. Residues: CASSIPGRTEAFF.

This chain links TRBV6-5 with TRBJ1-1; D gene unclear. Trimming pared 4 bases from V and 2 bases from J, leaving 11 bases between. CDR3 length: 14 residues. CDR1 and CDR2 (germline): MNHEY, SVGAGI. The CDR3 region is CASSSVFSNTEAFF. CDR3 bases: TGTGCCAGCAGTTCCGTGTTTTCTAACACTGAAGCTTTCTTT.

This clone appeared once. V is TRBV27 and J is TRBJ2-2; D may be TRBD1 (6 bases). Germline V CDR1 and CDR2: MNHEY, SMNVEV (reference sequence). Trimming removed 8 bases from V and 1 base from J, with 11 bases in between. CDR3 size: 14 residues. CDR3: CASRGQKNTGELFF. The CDR3 region has the DNA TGTGCCAGCCGAGGACAGAAGAACACCGGGGAGCTGTTTTTT.

This chain connects TRBV2 to TRBJ2-3, with TRBD2 identical over 7 bases. This CDR3 spans 14 amino acids. Trimming cost V 6 bases and J 1 base; bases outside gene matches: 4. Germline assignment: CDR1 SNHLY and CDR2 FYNNEI. CDR3 coding DNA: TGTGCCAGCAGGAGAGGGAGGGGCACAGATACGCAGTATTTT. Its translation is CASRRGRGTDTQYF. Together with reference TRBV2 and TRBJ2-3, the CDR3 gives the full variable domain: EPEVTQTPSHQVTQMGQEVILRCVPISNHLYFYWYRQILGQKVEFLVSFYNNEISEKSEIFDDQFSVERPDGSNFTLKIRSTKLEDSAMYFCASRRGRGTDTQYFGPGTRLTVL.

This chain joins TRBV7-3 and TRBJ2-5; D may match TRBD1 or TRBD2 (5 bases each). Trimming took 5 bases from V and 2 from J, leaving 15 bases between them. The CDR3 runs 15 residues. The germline V gene has CDR1 SGHTA and CDR2 FQGTGA. The CDR3 loop reads CASSPGAGRQETQYF. The CDR3 DNA follows: TGTGCCAGCAGCCCCGGGGCGGGCAGGCAAGAGACCCAGTACTTC.

The V call is TRBV5-1, the J call TRBJ2-2; 7 bases map to TRBD2. Unmatched junction bases numbered 11, after V lost 1 base and J lost 5 bases. Germline-derived CDR1 and CDR2 are SGHRS and YFSETQ. There are 17 residues in the CDR3. CDR3 region: CASSLLLAGPTTGELFF. DNA for the CDR3: TGCGCCAGCAGCTTGCTTTTAGCGGGCCCCACTACCGGGGAGCTGTTTTTT. The full variable domain, its missing parts supplied by reference TRBV5-1 and TRBJ2-2, is KAGVTQTPRYLIKTRGQQVTLSCSPISGHRSVSWYQQTPGQGLQFLFEYFSETQRNKGNFPGRFSGRQFSNSRSEMNVSTLELGDSALYLCASSLLLAGPTTGELFFGEGSRLTVL.

Only one count was recorded for this clone. The chain joins TRBV6-5 to TRBJ2-2, with TRBD2 matching over 11 bases. V was pared by 4 bases and J by 5 bases, with 3 bases of the junction left unmatched. The CDR3 has 15 amino acids. Per germline, CDR1 MNHEY and CDR2 SVGAGI. The CDR3, as DNA: TGTGCCAGCAGTTCGCCTAGCGGGGGGACCGGGGAGCTGTTTTTT. This gives the protein CASSSPSGGTGELFF.

The chain couples TRBV5-6 to TRBJ1-1; a possible D gene is TRBD1 (6 bases). This CDR3 has 18 residues. Germline lookup yields CDR1 SGHDT and CDR2 YYEEEE. Trimming cost V 0 bases and J 1 base, with 19 bases left between them. The CDR3 loop is CASSLAWGLGRQNTEAFF. CDR3 bases: TGTGCCAGCAGCTTGGCCTGGGGGCTTGGGCGTCAGAACACTGAAGCTTTCTTT.

This sequence joins TRBV21-1 and TRBJ2-3; no DNA check was done on the table's D call, TRBD2. TRBV21-1 is termed a pseudogene. This CDR3 is 18 amino acids long. The CDR3 nucleotides are TGTGCCAGCAGCAAAGGGCCGACTAGCGGGGGAAGGGGTGATACGCAGTATTTT. Translation gives CASSKGPTSGGRGDTQYF.